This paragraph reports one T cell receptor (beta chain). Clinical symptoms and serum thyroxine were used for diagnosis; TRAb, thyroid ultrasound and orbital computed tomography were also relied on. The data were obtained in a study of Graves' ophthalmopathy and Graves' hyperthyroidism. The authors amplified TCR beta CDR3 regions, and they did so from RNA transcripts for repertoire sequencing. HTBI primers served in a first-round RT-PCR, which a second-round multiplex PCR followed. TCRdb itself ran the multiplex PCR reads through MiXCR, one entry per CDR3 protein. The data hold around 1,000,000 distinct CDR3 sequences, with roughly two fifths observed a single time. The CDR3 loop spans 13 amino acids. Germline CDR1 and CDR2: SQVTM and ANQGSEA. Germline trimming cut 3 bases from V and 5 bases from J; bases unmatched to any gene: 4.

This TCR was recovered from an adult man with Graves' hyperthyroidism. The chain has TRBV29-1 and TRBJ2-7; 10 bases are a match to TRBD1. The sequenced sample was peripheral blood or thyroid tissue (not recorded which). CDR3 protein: CSVEAGQGNEQYF. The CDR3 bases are TGCAGCGTTGAGGCGGGACAGGGGAACGAGCAGTACTTC.